This T cell receptor beta chain was sequenced for a study of control samples from healthy donors and cancer patients. Germline V gene data show CDR1 as PRHDT and CDR2 as FYEKMQ (reference sequence). The length of the CDR3 is 17 residues. Trimming took off 5 bases at V and 4 bases at J, with 21 bases between the two ends. Some clones are missing from TCRdb's copy, which holds only in-frame ones; the method was immunoSEQ multiplex PCR. Of under 85,000 clones listed, around 94% are singletons. The receptor was isolated from a middle-aged woman in good health. The chain joins TRBV13 to TRBJ1-3; D is possibly TRBD1 (6 bases). Sequenced material: blood. The CDR3: CASSPTIGGAWGNTIYF. The CDR3 bases are TGTGCCAGCAGCCCTACAATTGGGGGGGCTTGGGGAAACACCATATATTTT.